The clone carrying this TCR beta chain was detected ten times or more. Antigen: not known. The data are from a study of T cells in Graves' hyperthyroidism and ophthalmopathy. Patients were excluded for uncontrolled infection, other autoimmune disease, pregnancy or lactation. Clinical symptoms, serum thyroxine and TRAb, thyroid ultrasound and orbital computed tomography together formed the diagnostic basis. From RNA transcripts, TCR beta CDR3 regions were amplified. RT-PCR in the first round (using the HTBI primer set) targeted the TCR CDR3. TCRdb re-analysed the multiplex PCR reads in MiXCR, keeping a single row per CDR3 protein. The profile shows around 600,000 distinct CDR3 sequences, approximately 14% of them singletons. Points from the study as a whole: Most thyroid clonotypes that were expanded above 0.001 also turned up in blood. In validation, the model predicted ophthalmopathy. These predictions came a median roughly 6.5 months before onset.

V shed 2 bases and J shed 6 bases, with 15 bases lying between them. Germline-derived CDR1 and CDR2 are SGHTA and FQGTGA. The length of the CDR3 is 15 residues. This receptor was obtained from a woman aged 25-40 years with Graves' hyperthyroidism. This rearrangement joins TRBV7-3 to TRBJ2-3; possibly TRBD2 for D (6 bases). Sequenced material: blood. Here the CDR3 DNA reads TGTGCCAGCAGCTTAGGTGCGGGAATACTGGATACGCAGTATTTT. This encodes CASSLGAGILDTQYF.